These 6 T cell receptor beta chains share one sample of origin, sequenced in a study of T cells after yellow fever vaccination (dated by TCRdb to 2018 to 2020). The library was built by means of 5' RACE. Sequencing was performed on an Illumina NovaSeq 6000. TCRdb passed the public sequencing reads through fastp at Q25 and MiXCR, retaining productive beta sequences. Every CDR3 protein is listed once, alongside the most common genes and DNA of its rows. The sample contains under 500,000 distinct CDR3 sequences, roughly 20% of them found a single time. Over 15% of the sample belongs to the ten largest clones. The treatment or condition label of this sample denotes: live attenuated yellow fever vaccine strain. The source was PBMCs, collected before the yellow fever booster vaccination. These receptors all come from a man aged 18 to 30 who received the YFV17D yellow fever vaccine.

The chain has TRBV9 and TRBJ1-1; 8 bases map to TRBD1. The CDR3 is 17 amino acids. Germline CDR1 is SGDLS and CDR2 is YYNGEE. J gave up 4 bases and V 2 bases, and 13 bases lay outside the gene matches. The CDR3 DNA reads as TGTGCCAGCAGCGTGGGAGAAGGACAGGGAGGAGCCACTGAAGCTTTCTTT. The encoded protein is CASSVGEGQGGATEAFF. Together with reference TRBV9 and TRBJ1-1, the CDR3 gives the full variable domain: DSGVTQTPKHLITATGQRVTLRCSPRSGDLSVYWYQQSLDQGLQFLIQYYNGEERAKGNILERFSAQQFPDLHSELNLSSLELGDSALYFCASSVGEGQGGATEAFFGQGTRLTVV.

The chain combines TRBV7-2 with TRBJ2-2; 8 bases map to TRBD2. The CDR3 length is 16 residues. V shed 3 bases and J 4 bases; nucleotides not matched to a gene: 7. The germline V gene encodes CDR1 SGHTA and CDR2 FQGNSA. DNA of the CDR3: TGTGCCAGCAGCTTGGGAATAGCGGGGCTCACCGGGGAGCTGTTTTTT. Amino acid sequence: CASSLGIAGLTGELFF. The whole variable domain, remainder taken from reference TRBV7-2 and TRBJ2-2, is GAGVSQSPSNKVTEKGKDVELRCDPISGHTALYWYRQSLGQGLEFLIYFQGNSAPDKSGLPSDRFSAERTGGSVSTLTIQRTQQEDSAVYLCASSLGIAGLTGELFFGEGSRLTVL.

The gene calls are TRBV10-3 and TRBJ1-1; 7 nucleotides match TRBD1. CDR1 and CDR2 (germline): ENHRY, SYGVKD. Losses at the gene ends were 7 bases for V and 1 base for J; bases not matched to a gene: 6. There are 14 residues in the CDR3. In DNA form, the CDR3 reads TGTGCCATCACCCCGGGGACAGCGAACACTGAAGCTTTCTTT. It codes for CAITPGTANTEAFF.

The sample holds many counts of this clonotype. The chain links TRBV7-2 to TRBJ1-2, with a possible D match to TRBD1 (6 bases). This CDR3 spans 13 amino acids. Germline loops: CDR1 SGHTA, CDR2 FQGNSA. Trimming stripped 4 bases from V and 4 bases from J, with 10 bases between. The CDR3 DNA sequence: TGTGCCAGCAGCTCCGGACAGCGCTATGGCTACACCTTC. Translating it yields CASSSGQRYGYTF. The variable domain in full, with the rest retrieved from reference TRBV7-2 and TRBJ1-2, is GAGVSQSPSNKVTEKGKDVELRCDPISGHTALYWYRQSLGQGLEFLIYFQGNSAPDKSGLPSDRFSAERTGGSVSTLTIQRTQQEDSAVYLCASSSGQRYGYTFGSGTRLTVV.

This clonotype has more than one count but fewer than ten. V usage is TRBV5-1 and J usage is TRBJ2-3; D ambiguous. Trimming cost V 1 base and J 4 bases, with 10 bases left between them. Germline CDR1 and CDR2: SGHRS and YFSETQ. The CDR3 has 14 amino acids. The CDR3: CASSLHRVPDTQYF. CDR3 nucleotide sequence: TGCGCCAGCAGCTTGCATAGGGTGCCAGATACGCAGTATTTT.

This clonotype was seen a handful of times. The chain combines TRBV9 with TRBJ1-4; D is undetermined. CDR1 and CDR2 from the germline V gene are SGDLS and YYNGEE. V gave up 0 bases and J gave up 7 bases, with 10 bases separating them. The CDR3 contains 14 residues. The chain's CDR3 is CASSVVRTAEKLFF. The DNA of the CDR3 is TGTGCCAGCAGCGTAGTCAGGACCGCTGAAAAACTGTTTTTT.